One and the same sample provided the 6 T cell receptor beta chains below, sequenced in a study of blood T cell repertoires in COVID-19. TCRdb's copy holds only in-frame clones and misses some; the assay was immunoSEQ multiplex PCR. The table lists 200,000 to 250,000 clones, 84% of them singletons. Input material: PBMCs or T cells enriched from blood (not recorded which). These receptors all come from a woman between 40 and 55 years old who had recovered from COVID-19.

This clone was observed a handful of times. The chain joins TRBV7-9 to TRBJ2-7, with 11 nucleotides matching TRBD2. The V segment lost 2 bases and the J segment 6 bases; nucleotides outside the gene matches: 6. In germline, CDR1 is SEHNR, CDR2 FQNEAQ (reference sequence). The CDR3 contains 15 residues. The CDR3 region is CASSLISGRAGEQYV. The CDR3 DNA reads TGTGCCAGCAGCTTAATTAGCGGGAGGGCAGGCGAGCAGTACGTC.

This clone was seen a handful of times. The V call is TRBV18, the J call TRBJ2-7, with 7 bases that match TRBD2. The CDR3 is 16 amino acids. The trim removed 5 bases at V and 2 bases at J, leaving 12 bases unmatched. In germline, CDR1 is KGHSH, CDR2 LQKENI. The CDR3 DNA follows: TGTGCCAGCTCAGGTAATGGGCGGGAGATTACCTACGAGCAGTACTTC. Translating it yields CASSGNGREITYEQYF.

This chain uses TRBV27 with TRBJ1-2; D unclear. V was clipped by 0 bases and J by 4 bases, with 12 bases between them. The CDR3 is made up of 15 amino acids. Germline-derived CDR1 and CDR2 are MNHEY and SMNVEV (reference sequence). DNA of the CDR3: TGTGCCAGCAGTTTATCGATAAGTGGGAGCTATGGCTACACCTTC. Amino acid sequence: CASSLSISGSYGYTF.

V is TRBV28 and J is TRBJ2-2, with D possibly being TRBD1 (6 bases). The CDR3 consists of 14 residues. Germline CDR1 is MDHEN and CDR2 is SYDVKM. V was shortened by 5 bases and J by 2 bases, with 9 bases between the two germline ends. The CDR3 DNA reads TGTGCCAGCAGTGTGACAGGAAACACCGGGGAGCTGTTTTTT. This translates into CASSVTGNTGELFF.

This chain links TRBV10-3 with TRBJ2-2, with D unclear. There are 14 residues in the CDR3. Trimming cost V 6 bases and J 3 bases, with 11 bases left between them. The germline CDR1 and CDR2 sequences are ENHRY and SYGVKD. The CDR3 bases are TGTGCCATCAGCCAAACGGCGGACACCGGGGAGCTGTTTTTT. Translating gives CAISQTADTGELFF.

In its sample, this clone was seen a few times. This sequence joins TRBV6-2 or TRBV6-3 and TRBJ2-3; D is unresolved. CDR1 and CDR2 (germline): MNHEY, SVGEGT. This CDR3 region has 12 residues. V was cut by 5 bases and J by 5 bases, with 8 bases left in between. The chain's CDR3 is CASSTIGDTQYF. CDR3 DNA sequence: TGTGCCAGCAGTACAATTGGAGATACGCAGTATTTT.